This T cell receptor (beta chain) originates from a study of a mutant IDH1 vaccine in newly diagnosed glioma. This CDR3 spans 15 amino acids. The trim removed 5 bases at V and 7 bases at J, leaving 12 bases unmatched. Germline-derived CDR1 and CDR2 are SEHNR and FQNEAQ (reference sequence). Only in-frame clones appear in the TCRdb table, and some are missing; sequencing was by immunoSEQ multiplex PCR. The sample lists approximately 41,000 clones, around 93% occurring once. Of note for this clone: Its matching antigen is unknown.

Sample time point: week 23, last vaccination. Every vaccination contained 300 ug of the mutant IDH1 20-mer peptide and was paired with topical imiquimod. V usage is TRBV7-9 and J usage is TRBJ2-7; TRBD2 matches at 9 bases. The receptor was derived from a middle-aged man with glioma. The source was PBMCs, collected from a glioma patient whose treatment included an IDH1 peptide vaccine. CDR3 amino acids: CASSVLAGEEREQYF. CDR3 nucleotides: TGTGCCAGCAGCGTATTAGCGGGAGAAGAACGGGAGCAGTACTTC.